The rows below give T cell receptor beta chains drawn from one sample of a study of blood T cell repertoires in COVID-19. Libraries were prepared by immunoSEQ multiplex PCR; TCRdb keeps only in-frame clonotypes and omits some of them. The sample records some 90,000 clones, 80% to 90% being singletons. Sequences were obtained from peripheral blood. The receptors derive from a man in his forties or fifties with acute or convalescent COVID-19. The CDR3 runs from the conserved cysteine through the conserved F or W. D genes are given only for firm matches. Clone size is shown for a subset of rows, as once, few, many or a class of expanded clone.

cdr3_aa: CASSQSGQSNYGYTF; cdr3_nt: TGTGCCAGCAGCCAATCTGGACAGTCCAACTATGGCTACACCTTC; clone_size: .; j_call: TRBJ1-2; v_call: TRBV7-9; cdr3_length: 15; d_call: .
cdr3_aa: CASSYSIFVTDTQYF; cdr3_nt: TGTGCCAGCAGTTACTCTATCTTTGTCACAGATACGCAGTATTTT; clone_size: .; j_call: TRBJ2-3; v_call: TRBV6-6; cdr3_length: 15; d_call: .
cdr3_aa: CASTATSGVVSGANVLTF; cdr3_nt: TGTGCCAGCACCGCAACTAGCGGCGTCGTGTCTGGGGCCAACGTCCTGACTTTC; clone_size: .; j_call: TRBJ2-6; v_call: TRBV27; cdr3_length: 18; d_call: TRBD2
cdr3_aa: CASSQDRGNPQETQYF; cdr3_nt: TGTGCCAGCAGCCAAGATCGGGGAAACCCCCAAGAGACCCAGTACTTC; clone_size: .; j_call: TRBJ2-5; v_call: TRBV3-1/TRBV3-2; cdr3_length: 16; d_call: .
cdr3_aa: CASRLNRNTEAFF; cdr3_nt: TGTGCCAGCAGACTTAACAGGAACACTGAAGCTTTCTTT; clone_size: .; j_call: TRBJ1-1; v_call: TRBV6-5; cdr3_length: 13; d_call: .
cdr3_aa: CASSELRTGRETQYF; cdr3_nt: TGTGCCAGCAGTGAGCTTAGGACAGGGAGAGAGACCCAGTACTTC; clone_size: .; j_call: TRBJ2-5; v_call: TRBV25-1; cdr3_length: 15; d_call: TRBD1
cdr3_aa: CASSWTGGNNSPLHF; cdr3_nt: TGCGCCAGCAGCTGGACAGGGGGGAACAATTCACCCCTCCACTTT; clone_size: .; j_call: TRBJ1-6; v_call: TRBV5-1; cdr3_length: 15; d_call: TRBD1
cdr3_aa: CSASDLAGGREDIQYF; cdr3_nt: TGCAGTGCTAGTGATCTAGCGGGGGGGCGTGAAGACATTCAGTACTTC; clone_size: .; j_call: TRBJ2-4; v_call: TRBV20-1; cdr3_length: 16; d_call: TRBD2
cdr3_aa: CATSRDIGAGYTF; cdr3_nt: TGTGCCACCAGCAGAGATATAGGGGCGGGCTACACCTTC; clone_size: .; j_call: TRBJ1-2; v_call: TRBV15; cdr3_length: 13; d_call: .
cdr3_aa: CASGVTDTQYF; cdr3_nt: TGTGCCAGCGGAGTAACAGATACGCAGTATTTT; clone_size: .; j_call: TRBJ2-3; v_call: TRBV28; cdr3_length: 11; d_call: .
cdr3_aa: CASSRGGLYGYTF; cdr3_nt: TGTGCCAGCAGCCGCGGGGGGCTCTATGGCTACACCTTC; clone_size: .; j_call: TRBJ1-2; v_call: TRBV7-3; cdr3_length: 13; d_call: .
cdr3_aa: CASSPTSGPQETQYF; cdr3_nt: TGTGCCAGCAGCCCTACTAGCGGGCCTCAAGAGACCCAGTACTTC; clone_size: .; j_call: TRBJ2-5; v_call: TRBV7-2; cdr3_length: 15; d_call: TRBD2
cdr3_aa: CASSSVPSGNQPQHF; cdr3_nt: TGTGCCAGCAGTTCTGTCCCGAGCGGCAATCAGCCCCAGCATTTT; clone_size: .; j_call: TRBJ1-5; v_call: TRBV6-5; cdr3_length: 15; d_call: .
cdr3_aa: CASSGLSNEKLFF; cdr3_nt: TGTGCCAGCTCTGGACTCTCTAATGAAAAACTGTTTTTT; clone_size: once; j_call: TRBJ1-4; v_call: TRBV18; cdr3_length: 13; d_call: .
cdr3_aa: CASSNTTDLYGYTF; cdr3_nt: TGTGCCAGCAGTAATACGACAGACCTTTATGGCTACACCTTC; clone_size: .; j_call: TRBJ1-2; v_call: TRBV14; cdr3_length: 14; d_call: .
cdr3_aa: CASSYAVTGQETQYF; cdr3_nt: TGTGCCAGCAGTTACGCGGTGACAGGGCAAGAGACCCAGTACTTC; clone_size: .; j_call: TRBJ2-5; v_call: TRBV6-2/TRBV6-3; cdr3_length: 15; d_call: TRBD1
cdr3_aa: CASSQMINRGTDTQYF; cdr3_nt: TGTGCCAGCAGCCAAATGATAAACAGGGGCACAGATACGCAGTATTTT; clone_size: .; j_call: TRBJ2-3; v_call: TRBV5-4; cdr3_length: 16; d_call: .
cdr3_aa: CASRTGGQETQYF; cdr3_nt: TGTGCCAGTAGAACAGGGGGCCAAGAGACCCAGTACTTC; clone_size: .; j_call: TRBJ2-5; v_call: TRBV19; cdr3_length: 13; d_call: TRBD1
cdr3_aa: CASSPPGVRTTYEQYF; cdr3_nt: TGTGCCAGCTCACCACCAGGAGTCCGGACAACCTACGAGCAGTACTTC; clone_size: .; j_call: TRBJ2-7; v_call: TRBV18; cdr3_length: 16; d_call: .
cdr3_aa: CASSQGTVASPLHF; cdr3_nt: TGTGCCAGCAGCCAAGGGACAGTCGCTTCACCCCTCCACTTT; clone_size: .; j_call: TRBJ1-6; v_call: TRBV3-1/TRBV3-2; cdr3_length: 14; d_call: .
cdr3_aa: CASSLIPGQGATNEKLFF; cdr3_nt: TGTGCCAGCAGCTTAATTCCCGGACAGGGTGCAACTAATGAAAAACTGTTTTTT; clone_size: .; j_call: TRBJ1-4; v_call: TRBV11-2; cdr3_length: 18; d_call: TRBD1
cdr3_aa: CASSWARWQGNTEAFF; cdr3_nt: TGTGCCAGCAGCTGGGCCCGGTGGCAGGGGAACACTGAAGCTTTCTTT; clone_size: .; j_call: TRBJ1-1; v_call: TRBV5-6; cdr3_length: 16; d_call: .
cdr3_aa: CASRGPGDGYTF; cdr3_nt: TGTGCCAGCAGAGGTCCAGGGGATGGCTACACCTTC; clone_size: .; j_call: TRBJ1-2; v_call: TRBV6-5; cdr3_length: 12; d_call: .
cdr3_aa: CATSRDIVNQPQHF; cdr3_nt: TGTGCCACCAGCAGAGATATTGTCAATCAGCCCCAGCATTTT; clone_size: .; j_call: TRBJ1-5; v_call: TRBV15; cdr3_length: 14; d_call: .
cdr3_aa: CASSSRQGADSPLHF; cdr3_nt: TGCGCCAGCAGCTCAAGACAGGGGGCTGATTCACCCCTCCACTTT; clone_size: .; j_call: TRBJ1-6; v_call: TRBV5-1; cdr3_length: 15; d_call: TRBD1